The 16 T cell receptor beta chains below were found in one sample sequenced in a study of cytomegalovirus exposure and HLA in healthy donors. Vbeta (60) and Jbeta (13) primers were used in the PCR. The data were produced by immunoSEQ multiplex PCR, yet TCRdb's version contains in-frame clones alone and is incomplete. This sample has 200,000 to 300,000 clones; over 80% occur once, and the top ten carry 5% to 6%. The sequenced sample was PBMCs. The receptors derive from a woman aged 40 to 50 in good health and CMV-seropositive.

This clone was seen only a few times. The rearrangement links TRBV7-3 to TRBJ2-6; D ambiguous. This CDR3 region has 16 residues. The V end was cut by 6 bases, the J end by 0 bases, with 12 bases between. CDR1 is SGHTA and CDR2 is FQGTGA in the germline V gene. The CDR3 DNA follows: TGTGCCAGCAGGCACGCAGGTAGCTCTGGGGCCAACGTCCTGACTTTC. It yields the protein CASRHAGSSGANVLTF. Full variable domain (outside the CDR3, taken from reference TRBV7-3 and TRBJ2-6): GAGVSQTPSNKVTEKGKYVELRCDPISGHTALYWYRQSLGQGPEFLIYFQGTGAADDSGLPNDRFFAVRPEGSVSTLKIQRTERGDSAVYLCASRHAGSSGANVLTFGAGSRLTVL.

The chain carries TRBV4-3 and TRBJ1-2; 8 bases line up with TRBD1. Unmatched junction bases numbered 3, after V lost 2 bases and J lost 1 base. The germline V gene encodes CDR1 LGHNA and CDR2 YSLEER. The CDR3 has 15 amino acids. Written as DNA, the CDR3 is TGCGCCAGCAGCCAAATAGACAGGGGTAACTATGGCTACACCTTC. This encodes CASSQIDRGNYGYTF.

The V gene is TRBV6-5, the J gene TRBJ1-2, with 10 bases identical to TRBD1. This CDR3 is 15 amino acids long. Germline values: CDR1 MNHEY, CDR2 SVGAGI. Trimming took 5 bases from V and 6 from J; bases not matched to a gene: 9. The CDR3 DNA sequence: TGTGCCAGCAGTCGACAGGGGGCAGTCTCTCATGGCTACACCTTC. Encoded protein: CASSRQGAVSHGYTF.

The chain carries TRBV7-3 and TRBJ2-7; the match to TRBD2 covers 11 bases. The CDR3 is made up of 15 amino acids. CDR1 is SGHTA and CDR2 is FQGTGA in the germline V gene. V shed 5 bases and J 7 bases; nucleotides not matched to a gene: 10. For the CDR3, the DNA is TGTGCCAGCAGCCTCACTAGCGGGGGCCCTTTTGAGCAGTACTTC. It specifies CASSLTSGGPFEQYF.

This clone appeared once. The chain uses TRBV19 and TRBJ2-7; the D gene is possibly TRBD1 (6 bases). The CDR3 has 15 residues. The germline V gene encodes CDR1 LNHDA and CDR2 SQIVND (reference sequence). Trimming shortened V by 0 bases and J by 2 bases, and 11 bases separated the two germline ends. Here the CDR3 reads CASSIEPGDTYEQYF. CDR3 nucleotides: TGTGCCAGTAGTATAGAACCCGGGGACACCTACGAGCAGTACTTC.

V gene TRBV4-2 combines with J gene TRBJ2-7; possibly TRBD1 for D (6 bases). This CDR3 has 17 residues. Trimming pared 3 bases from V and 4 bases from J, leaving 22 bases between. Germline CDR1 reads LGHNA; CDR2 reads YNFKEQ. The CDR3 loop reads CASSHFLPGHIFYEQYF. CDR3 in DNA: TGTGCCAGCAGCCACTTCCTACCGGGACACATCTTTTACGAGCAGTACTTC.

The chain carries TRBV4-3 and TRBJ2-6; D is perhaps TRBD1 (5 bases). The V gene's germline CDR1 is LGHNA and CDR2 YSLEER. This CDR3 has 17 residues. Trimming pared 0 bases from V and 3 bases from J, leaving 12 bases between. The DNA of the CDR3 is TGCGCCAGCAGCCAAGATCAGGGTTCGAGTGGGGCCAACGTCCTGACTTTC. Translated, it gives CASSQDQGSSGANVLTF.

This chain joins TRBV7-8 and TRBJ2-7; D is perhaps TRBD2 (5 bases). Trimming took 5 bases from V and 0 from J, leaving 14 bases between them. The CDR3 runs 15 residues. Germline CDR1 is SGHVS and CDR2 is FQNEAQ. CDR3 loop: CASSPLRTFSYEQYF. The CDR3 DNA reads as TGTGCCAGCAGCCCACTCAGGACTTTCTCCTACGAGCAGTACTTC.

The chain uses TRBV5-1 and TRBJ2-5; 7 bases are a match to TRBD2. There are 16 residues in the CDR3. In germline, CDR1 is SGHRS, CDR2 YFSETQ. Trimming removed 3 bases from V and 2 bases from J; junction bases left unmatched: 10. The DNA for the CDR3 is TGCGCCAGCAGCTCGGGGGGAGGGACGGGACAAGAGACCCAGTACTTC. Translated: CASSSGGGTGQETQYF. Based on the CDR3 plus reference TRBV5-1 and TRBJ2-5, the full variable domain is KAGVTQTPRYLIKTRGQQVTLSCSPISGHRSVSWYQQTPGQGLQFLFEYFSETQRNKGNFPGRFSGRQFSNSRSEMNVSTLELGDSALYLCASSSGGGTGQETQYFGPGTRLLVL.

This chain links TRBV30 with TRBJ1-5; the match to TRBD1 covers 9 bases. CDR1 and CDR2 (germline): GTSNPN, SVGIG (reference sequence). V lost 3 bases to trimming and J lost 5 bases; unmatched junction nucleotides: 5. This CDR3 is built from 14 residues. Here the CDR3 reads CAWSRDRDDQPQHF. The CDR3 DNA reads as TGTGCCTGGAGCCGGGACAGGGATGATCAGCCCCAGCATTTT.

The J gene is TRBJ2-1, the V gene TRBV6-6; a weak D match, TRBD2 (6 bases). The V end was cut by 3 bases, the J end by 0 bases, with 12 bases between. The germline V gene encodes CDR1 MNHNY and CDR2 SVGAGI (reference sequence). The length of the CDR3 is 16 residues. The CDR3 region is CASSYLRGLSYNEQFF. The CDR3 bases are TGTGCCAGCAGTTATTTGAGGGGACTCTCCTACAATGAGCAGTTCTTC.

This clone appeared a single time. CDR3 sequence (DNA): TGTGCCAGCGGTAGGCAGGGACAATACAATCAGCCCCAGCATTTT. Encoded protein: CASGRQGQYNQPQHF. The chain links TRBV28 to TRBJ1-5; possibly TRBD1 for D (6 bases). V shed 8 bases and J shed 3 bases, with 17 bases lying between them. The germline V gene encodes CDR1 MDHEN and CDR2 SYDVKM. CDR3 length: 15 residues.

The rearrangement links TRBV5-6 to TRBJ2-7; 8 bases agree with TRBD2. With 1 base clipped from V and 0 bases from J, the junction kept 6 bases outside the gene matches. Germline V gives CDR1 SGHDT, CDR2 YYEEEE. The CDR3 has 16 residues. CDR3 residues: CASSLFLAGSSYEQYF. The CDR3, as DNA: TGTGCCAGCAGCTTGTTTCTAGCGGGTTCCTCCTACGAGCAGTACTTC.

V and J are TRBV6-5 and TRBJ2-7; D might be TRBD1 (5 bases). Trimming left V 2 bases short and J 4 bases short, with 9 bases between. CDR3 length: 13 amino acids. Germline V CDR1 and CDR2: MNHEY, SVGAGI. The CDR3 is CASSYTSGYEQYF. Here the CDR3 DNA reads TGTGCCAGCAGTTACACTTCAGGGTACGAGCAGTACTTC.

V usage is TRBV27 and J usage is TRBJ1-2; D is unresolved. This CDR3 contains 15 residues. Germline V gene sequence: CDR1 MNHEY, CDR2 SMNVEV (reference sequence). V was trimmed by 3 bases and J by 0 bases, leaving 11 bases between them. The CDR3 nucleotides read TGTGCCAGCAGTTTTGTCGGAGCTCCTAACTATGGCTACACCTTC. Translating it yields CASSFVGAPNYGYTF.

The chain recombines TRBV19 with TRBJ1-5, with D uncertain. Germline lookup yields CDR1 LNHDA and CDR2 SQIVND (reference sequence). CDR3 length: 14 amino acids. Trimming took 1 base from V and 4 from J, leaving 8 bases between them. CDR3 loop: CASSIAGRNQPQHF. The CDR3, as DNA: TGTGCCAGTAGTATAGCCGGGAGAAATCAGCCCCAGCATTTT.